This TCR beta chain is from a study of T cells in Graves' hyperthyroidism and ophthalmopathy. This clonotype came up a few times. Amplified TCR beta CDR3 regions derived from RNA transcripts. HTBI primers were used for first-round RT-PCR of the TCR CDR3. TCRdb analysed the multiplex PCR reads with MiXCR anew, one entry per CDR3 protein. The profile shows about 600,000 distinct CDR3 sequences, around 15% of them singletons. The source of this sequence is a woman in her fifties or sixties with Graves' ophthalmopathy. The sample comprised blood.

The CDR3 region has the DNA TGTGCCTGGGCTAGGACAGGGGGATATCAGCCCCAGCATTTT. Translation gives CAWARTGGYQPQHF. The chain is built from TRBV30 and TRBJ1-5; 10 bases are a match to TRBD1. The germline gives CDR1 GTSNPN, CDR2 SVGIG (reference sequence). The CDR3 spans 14 residues. J lost 5 bases, V lost 5 bases, and 6 bases had no gene match.